A single sample is the source of the 27 T cell receptor beta chains below, sequenced in a study of beta chain features in type 1 diabetes (dated by TCRdb to the late 2010s). Their recognized antigens are unknown. Study-wide conclusions, independent of this receptor: A moderate but significant shortening of TCRB CDR3 length was observed in type 1 diabetes patients in all four CD4+ subsets.

Libraries came from the immunoSEQ multiplex PCR assay. The entire isolated RNA was reverse transcribed using the High Capacity cDNA Reverse Transcription Kit, and thus expressed TCRB transcripts were sequenced. Not all clones reach the TCRdb copy of this immuneACCESS table, which keeps in-frame sequences only. Checked studies attribute under half of the gap to unresolved V genes and leave the rest unexplained. Here the sample has around 310,000 clones; approximately 15% occur a single time. The ten largest clones take up roughly 0.015% of the sample. Sequences were obtained from naive CD4+ T cells from blood. The meaning of the sample's cell subset or site label: true naive CD4+ T cells. The receptors originated from a woman between 18 and 30 years old with type 1 diabetes.

This clone was picked up a small number of times. In the same sample, other DNA sequences code for this CDR3. The chain recombines TRBV6-6 with TRBJ2-5; TRBD1 matches 10 bases. Germline values: CDR1 MNHNY, CDR2 SVGAGI (reference sequence). This CDR3 is 13 amino acids long. V shed 6 bases, J shed 3 bases, and the junction held 1 base outside the gene matches. The CDR3 spells CASRGTGEETQYF. In nucleotides, the CDR3 is TGTGCCAGCAGGGGGACAGGGGAAGAGACCCAGTACTTC.

This rearrangement joins TRBV10-2 to TRBJ2-7; possibly TRBD2 for D (7 bases). CDR1 and CDR2 from the germline V gene are WSHSY and SAAADI. The CDR3 runs 10 residues. V lost 11 bases and J 6 bases, leaving 11 bases between the germline ends. The CDR3 region is CAAGGAEQYV. The DNA for the CDR3 is TGCGCCGCTGGGGGGGCCGAGCAGTACGTC.

This sequence joins TRBV7-3 and TRBJ2-5, with 14 positions matching TRBD2. The V gene end was trimmed by 4 bases and the J gene end by 2 bases; junction bases not matched to a gene: 9. The CDR3 is 18 residues long. CDR1 SGHTA and CDR2 FQGTGA come from the germline V gene. The CDR3 here is CASSSSPGLAGVQETQYF. The CDR3 nucleotides read TGTGCCAGCAGCTCATCACCGGGACTAGCGGGAGTTCAAGAGACCCAGTACTTC.

There are a few counts of this clone. The chain is built from TRBV12-5 and TRBJ1-1; 9 nucleotides agree with TRBD1. The CDR3 consists of 13 residues. CDR1 and CDR2 from the germline V gene are LGHNT and FRNRAP. Trimming at V came to 1 base and at J to 11 bases, leaving 5 bases not matched to a gene. CDR3 sequence (DNA): TGTGCTAGTGGTTTGGAACAGGGGGCTACGGCTTTCTTT. Translated: CASGLEQGATAFF.

This chain joins TRBV7-2 and TRBJ2-1; 11 bases match TRBD2. Germline values: CDR1 SGHTA, CDR2 FQGNSA. After removal of 1 base from V and 2 bases from J, the junction contained 7 bases not matched to a gene. This CDR3 is built from 18 residues. In DNA form, the CDR3 reads TGTGCCAGCAGCTTAGATTCGACTAGCGGGAAGCCCTACAATGAGCAGTTCTTC. It encodes CASSLDSTSGKPYNEQFF.

The CDR3 protein is CASSYWAGAGDTQYF. Written as DNA, the CDR3 is TGTGCCAGCAGTTACTGGGCGGGAGCGGGGGATACGCAGTATTTT. The V and J genes are TRBV6-5 and TRBJ2-3; 7 bases fit TRBD2. Trimming at V came to 1 base and at J to 6 bases, leaving 7 bases not matched to a gene. This CDR3 region has 15 residues. Germline values: CDR1 MNHEY, CDR2 SVGAGI.

The chain carries TRBV28 and TRBJ2-3, with unresolved D. The CDR3 totals 18 residues. V was cut by 6 bases and J by 2 bases, with 24 bases left in between. Germline CDR1 is MDHEN and CDR2 is SYDVKM. This CDR3 is CASSALLELKHLTDTQYF. CDR3 bases: TGTGCCAGCAGCGCCCTACTGGAGCTAAAACATCTCACAGATACGCAGTATTTT.

This chain uses TRBV30 with TRBJ1-2; D not certain. The CDR3 totals 13 residues. Germline CDR1 reads GTSNPN; CDR2 reads SVGIG (reference sequence). Trimming shortened V by 0 bases and J by 4 bases, and 9 bases separated the two germline ends. The CDR3 loop reads CAWSVQVSYGYTF. Written as DNA, the CDR3 is TGTGCCTGGAGTGTTCAGGTGTCCTATGGCTACACCTTC.

This clone was recorded a few times. This sequence joins TRBV7-8 and TRBJ1-2; 8 bases map to TRBD1. Looked up from germline, CDR1 is SGHVS and CDR2 is FQNEAQ. CDR3 length: 11 amino acids. V lost 8 bases and J lost 5; bases outside the gene matches: 1. The CDR3 sequence: CASGTGYGYTF. CDR3 coding DNA: TGTGCCAGCGGGACAGGTTATGGCTACACCTTC.

This clone has just a few counts. V gene TRBV9 combines with J gene TRBJ2-3; 14 nucleotides line up with TRBD2. V lost 4 bases, J lost 1 base, and 5 bases stayed unmatched. Per the germline V gene, CDR1 is SGDLS and CDR2 is YYNGEE. The CDR3 sequence is 17 residues long. The CDR3 sequence: CASSPTSGRAGTDTQYF. CDR3 coding DNA: TGTGCCAGCAGCCCGACTAGCGGGAGGGCCGGCACAGATACGCAGTATTTT.

This clone has just a few counts. Other DNA variants within this sample encode the same CDR3. This rearrangement joins TRBV18 to TRBJ1-1; D remains unclear. Germline assignment: CDR1 KGHSH and CDR2 LQKENI. Trimming took 1 base from V and 1 from J, leaving 4 bases between them. The CDR3 runs 13 residues. The CDR3 sequence: CASSPQRNTEAFF. The CDR3 DNA sequence: TGTGCCAGCTCACCACAGCGGAACACTGAAGCTTTCTTT. Looking up the rest from reference TRBV18 and TRBJ1-1 gives the full variable domain: NAGVMQNPRHLVRRRGQEARLRCSPMKGHSHVYWYRQLPEEGLKFMVYLQKENIIDESGMPKERFSAEFPKEGPSILRIQQVVRGDSAAYFCASSPQRNTEAFFGQGTRLTVV.

This clone was observed a few times. V and J are TRBV9 and TRBJ2-3; 7 nucleotides match TRBD1. The CDR3 totals 16 residues. J was trimmed by 2 bases and V by 3 bases; bases with no gene match: 9. Germline values: CDR1 SGDLS, CDR2 YYNGEE. CDR3 amino acids: CASSGTGQLLTDTQYF. CDR3 in DNA: TGTGCCAGCAGCGGAACGGGACAGCTACTCACAGATACGCAGTATTTT.

This chain links TRBV7-2 with TRBJ2-1; TRBD2 is a possible D gene (6 bases). Trimming pared 3 bases from V and 7 bases from J, leaving 16 bases between. This CDR3 has 15 amino acids. Per germline, CDR1 SGHTA and CDR2 FQGNSA. The CDR3 DNA reads as TGTGCCAGCAGCTTTAGCGGCCCCCCGGGGAATGAGCAGTTCTTC. It yields the protein CASSFSGPPGNEQFF.

This chain links TRBV25-1 with TRBJ2-3; maybe TRBD2 (6 bases). Looked up from germline, CDR1 is MGHDK and CDR2 is SYGVNS. The V end was cut by 10 bases, the J end by 0 bases, with 20 bases between. This CDR3 has 16 amino acids. The CDR3 region is CATAGPLADSTDTQYF. CDR3 bases: TGTGCCACCGCGGGACCTCTAGCTGATAGCACAGATACGCAGTATTTT.

The chain has TRBV5-1 and TRBJ1-2; 9 nucleotides match TRBD1. V lost 0 bases to trimming and J lost 7 bases; unmatched junction nucleotides: 13. The CDR3 length is 17 residues. Germline CDR1 reads SGHRS; CDR2 reads YFSETQ. The DNA of the CDR3 is TGCGCCAGCAGCTTGGCCGGCACAGGGGGCGCGCTGGGTGGCTACACCTTC. It codes for CASSLAGTGGALGGYTF.

The gene calls are TRBV5-4 and TRBJ1-1; D unresolved. This CDR3 region has 16 residues. The germline CDR1 and CDR2 sequences are SGHNT and YYREEE (reference sequence). The ends were cut back, 0 bases at V and 6 bases at J, with 18 bases in the middle. The CDR3 nucleotides are TGTGCCAGCAGCTTGGGAGCCGCCTGGACTCTCGCTGAAGCTTTCTTT. Protein sequence: CASSLGAAWTLAEAFF.

The CDR3 loop reads CAWSPTKLAGGFNEQFF. The CDR3 DNA sequence: TGTGCCTGGAGTCCAACGAAACTAGCGGGAGGGTTCAATGAGCAGTTCTTC. The chain employs TRBV30 and TRBJ2-1; TRBD2 matches 13 bases. Losses at the gene ends were 2 bases for V and 6 bases for J; bases not matched to a gene: 10. This CDR3 spans 17 amino acids. Germline V gene sequence: CDR1 GTSNPN, CDR2 SVGIG (reference sequence). Looking up the rest from reference TRBV30 and TRBJ2-1 gives the full variable domain: SQTIHQWPATLVQPVGSPLSLECTVEGTSNPNLYWYRQAAGRGLQLLFYSVGIGQISSEVPQNLSASRPQDRQFILSSKKLLLSDSGFYLCAWSPTKLAGGFNEQFFGPGTRLTVL.

This clone was detected a few times. The chain recombines TRBV2 with TRBJ2-1, with 8 bases identical to TRBD2. The germline V gene has CDR1 SNHLY and CDR2 FYNNEI. This CDR3 comprises 16 residues. The V and J ends lost 8 bases and 3 bases, in that order; junction bases with no gene match: 12. The DNA for the CDR3 is TGTGCCAGCCCCGCCCGCACTAGCGGCGACTACAATGAGCAGTTCTTC. Translating it yields CASPARTSGDYNEQFF.

The V and J genes are TRBV9 and TRBJ2-7; no definite D call. V dropped 0 bases and J dropped 2 bases, with 12 bases sitting between them. CDR3 length equals 15 residues. Germline-derived CDR1 and CDR2 are SGDLS and YYNGEE. In DNA form, the CDR3 reads TGTGCCAGCAGCGTAGGGCCCCCCGAAGCCTACGAGCAGTACTTC. Its protein product is CASSVGPPEAYEQYF.

The J gene is TRBJ2-3, the V gene TRBV9, with a tentative D call TRBD2 (5 bases). Germline V gene data show CDR1 as SGDLS and CDR2 as YYNGEE. Trimming took 1 base from V and 3 from J, leaving 9 bases between them. This CDR3 is 14 amino acids long. CDR3 sequence reads: CASSVRRGTDTQYF. In DNA form, the CDR3 reads TGTGCCAGCAGCGTACGAAGAGGGACAGATACGCAGTATTTT. Drawing the rest from reference TRBV9 and TRBJ2-3, the complete variable domain is DSGVTQTPKHLITATGQRVTLRCSPRSGDLSVYWYQQSLDQGLQFLIQYYNGEERAKGNILERFSAQQFPDLHSELNLSSLELGDSALYFCASSVRRGTDTQYFGPGTRLTVL.

Notes on this clone: Additional DNA sequences in this sample encode the identical CDR3. The rearrangement uses TRBV30 and TRBJ1-1, with D possibly being TRBD1 (5 bases). Looked up from germline, CDR1 is GTSNPN and CDR2 is SVGIG (reference sequence). Trimming took off 0 bases at V and 4 bases at J, with 9 bases between the two ends. The CDR3 covers 13 residues. DNA for the CDR3: TGTGCCTGGAGTGTACTCGGGGGCACTGAAGCTTTCTTT. Translation: CAWSVLGGTEAFF.

This clone was counted a few times. The chain combines TRBV4-3 with TRBJ2-2; D is perhaps TRBD2 (5 bases). V was shortened by 1 base and J by 7 bases, with 16 bases between the two germline ends. Germline lookup yields CDR1 LGHNA and CDR2 YSLEER. This CDR3 region has 16 residues. The chain's CDR3 is CASSQVVFGMGGELFF. For the CDR3, the DNA is TGCGCCAGCAGCCAAGTTGTGTTCGGGATGGGCGGGGAGCTGTTTTTT.

The rearrangement links TRBV7-2 to TRBJ2-7, with 10 bases that match TRBD1. The germline gives CDR1 SGHTA, CDR2 FQGNSA. The CDR3 consists of 14 residues. The trim removed 3 bases at V and 3 bases at J, leaving 2 bases unmatched. The CDR3 coding sequence is TGTGCCAGCAGCTTTGGGACAGGGGTCTACGAGCAGTACTTC. It encodes CASSFGTGVYEQYF. The complete variable domain, with remaining parts taken from reference TRBV7-2 and TRBJ2-7, reads GAGVSQSPSNKVTEKGKDVELRCDPISGHTALYWYRQSLGQGLEFLIYFQGNSAPDKSGLPSDRFSAERTGGSVSTLTIQRTQQEDSAVYLCASSFGTGVYEQYFGPGTRLTVT.

There are a few counts of this clone. This CDR3 is CASSLYGGSNHEQYF. The CDR3, as DNA: TGTGCCAGCAGTTTGTACGGCGGGAGCAACCACGAGCAGTACTTC. V usage is TRBV28 and J usage is TRBJ2-7, with 7 bases aligning to TRBD2. The CDR3 spans 15 residues. The germline gives CDR1 MDHEN, CDR2 SYDVKM. J gave up 5 bases and V 3 bases, and 10 bases lay outside the gene matches.

This rearrangement joins TRBV2 to TRBJ2-1, with 11 bases fitting TRBD2. Trimming took 4 bases from V and 8 from J; bases not matched to a gene: 7. The CDR3 is 15 residues long. Germline CDR1 and CDR2: SNHLY and FYNNEI. The CDR3 is CASSVVAGGPHEQFF. In DNA form, the CDR3 reads TGTGCCAGCAGTGTGGTAGCGGGAGGGCCGCATGAGCAGTTCTTC. Together with reference TRBV2 and TRBJ2-1, the CDR3 gives the full variable domain: EPEVTQTPSHQVTQMGQEVILRCVPISNHLYFYWYRQILGQKVEFLVSFYNNEISEKSEIFDDQFSVERPDGSNFTLKIRSTKLEDSAMYFCASSVVAGGPHEQFFGPGTRLTVL.

The rearrangement uses TRBV13 and TRBJ2-5; 7 bases fit TRBD1. In germline, CDR1 is PRHDT, CDR2 FYEKMQ (reference sequence). CDR3 size: 16 residues. Losses at the gene ends were 4 bases for V and 5 bases for J; bases not matched to a gene: 13. In nucleotides, the CDR3 is TGTGCCAGCAGCTCCCTAAGGGGGCCACGCCTGGAGACCCAGTACTTC. Its protein is CASSSLRGPRLETQYF.

Only a few counts were recorded for this clone. This sequence joins TRBV5-1 and TRBJ1-2, with 7 positions matching TRBD1. Germline V lookup: CDR1 SGHRS, CDR2 YFSETQ. The trim removed 4 bases at V and 6 bases at J, leaving 9 bases unmatched. This CDR3 is built from 14 residues. The DNA for the CDR3 is TGCGCCAGCAGCATACAGGGGATTGATGATGGCTACACCTTC. Translating it yields CASSIQGIDDGYTF.